A selection of T cell receptor beta chains follows, all from one sample in a study of shared clonotypes between healthy human individuals. Generated by immunoSEQ multiplex PCR, the TCRdb table keeps only in-frame clones and is missing some. The sample consists of around 2,000,000 clones, about 95% of them appearing once. The sample was naive CD8+ T cells sorted from blood. The source of these receptors is a man between 18 and 35 years old in good health. CDR3s include the opening cysteine and the closing phenylalanine or tryptophan. Each record gives: J gene, V gene, CDR3 protein.

j_gene: TRBJ2-3; v_gene: TRBV4-1; CDR3aa: CASSQDGGLAGVYGTDTQYF
j_gene: TRBJ1-2; v_gene: TRBV4-1; CDR3aa: CASSHLGGHGYTF
j_gene: TRBJ2-1; v_gene: TRBV10-2; CDR3aa: CASSGTGVYNEQFF
j_gene: TRBJ2-1; v_gene: TRBV6-5; CDR3aa: CASSYSIGEEYNEQFF
j_gene: TRBJ1-1; v_gene: TRBV4-1; CDR3aa: CASSPAGGFTEAFF
j_gene: TRBJ2-1; v_gene: TRBV4-3; CDR3aa: CASSQVWDLRYNEQFF
j_gene: TRBJ2-1; v_gene: TRBV29-1; CDR3aa: CSVVQENEQFF
j_gene: TRBJ2-5; v_gene: TRBV9; CDR3aa: CASSVAGTSPETQYF
j_gene: TRBJ2-7; v_gene: TRBV6-5; CDR3aa: CASSLGGAMEWQYF
j_gene: TRBJ2-1; v_gene: TRBV27; CDR3aa: CASSPGPFEQFF
j_gene: TRBJ2-1; v_gene: TRBV10-2; CDR3aa: CASSASYGEQFF
j_gene: TRBJ1-1; v_gene: TRBV6-6; CDR3aa: CASSTRDRAKNTEAFF
j_gene: TRBJ1-2; v_gene: TRBV30; CDR3aa: CAWSLHSLSYGYTF
j_gene: TRBJ2-7; v_gene: TRBV30; CDR3aa: CAWRGNSYEQYF
j_gene: TRBJ2-3; v_gene: TRBV7-2; CDR3aa: CASTEPGLGSDTQYF
j_gene: TRBJ1-2; v_gene: TRBV5-5; CDR3aa: CASSLGAESNYGYTF
j_gene: TRBJ2-7; v_gene: TRBV7-2; CDR3aa: CASSLALFGTYEQYF
j_gene: TRBJ1-1; v_gene: TRBV6-5; CDR3aa: CASSYSGVSGDTEAFF
j_gene: TRBJ2-1; v_gene: TRBV7-2; CDR3aa: CASSPDFYTYNEQFF
j_gene: TRBJ2-2; v_gene: TRBV7-9; CDR3aa: CASSLGQGPEAGELFF
j_gene: TRBJ2-1; v_gene: TRBV10-1; CDR3aa: CASSISGSAYNEQFF
j_gene: TRBJ2-2; v_gene: TRBV4-3; CDR3aa: CASSQDHQGPGELFF
j_gene: TRBJ2-1; v_gene: TRBV27; CDR3aa: CASSPRTSGNEQFF
j_gene: TRBJ2-2; v_gene: TRBV5-5; CDR3aa: CASSLDLNGELFF
j_gene: TRBJ2-5; v_gene: TRBV9; CDR3aa: CASSVGQTQETQYF
j_gene: TRBJ2-1; v_gene: TRBV7-9; CDR3aa: CATTGELLVNEQFF
j_gene: TRBJ1-2; v_gene: TRBV27; CDR3aa: CASSLSSANYGYTF
j_gene: TRBJ2-1; v_gene: TRBV5-1; CDR3aa: CASSLVPSRGAHNEQFF
j_gene: TRBJ2-5; v_gene: TRBV9; CDR3aa: CASSVSGGQETQYF
j_gene: TRBJ2-1; v_gene: TRBV4-1; CDR3aa: CASSTTLRQGPQDNEQFF
j_gene: TRBJ1-1; v_gene: TRBV5-6; CDR3aa: CASSLDGIWTDMNTEAFF
j_gene: TRBJ2-6; v_gene: TRBV13; CDR3aa: CASSLKGSGANVLTF
j_gene: TRBJ1-2; v_gene: TRBV28; CDR3aa: CASSLGQLHGGGYTF
j_gene: TRBJ2-1; v_gene: TRBV7-3; CDR3aa: CASSLTLGRGNEQFF
j_gene: TRBJ2-7; v_gene: TRBV4-1; CDR3aa: CASSPRDGGYEQYF
j_gene: TRBJ2-1; v_gene: TRBV6-5; CDR3aa: CASRPFTGFNEQFF
j_gene: TRBJ1-2; v_gene: TRBV10-3; CDR3aa: CAISPGTDLYGYTF
j_gene: TRBJ1-5; v_gene: TRBV6-1; CDR3aa: CASRWGASDNQPQHF
j_gene: TRBJ2-3; v_gene: TRBV9; CDR3aa: CASSVASLPDTQYF
j_gene: TRBJ2-5; v_gene: TRBV5-4; CDR3aa: CATRAFGETQYF